This TCR beta chain was identified during a study of long-term antiretroviral therapy in people with HIV. Overall study context: Collection dates of the earliest samples fall about a decade before the 2015 immediate-ART recommendation.

It was version v3.0 of the immunoSEQ assay that was run at survey level. Using immunoSEQ multiplex PCR, the repertoire was profiled, and TCRdb retains in-frame clones only, with some absent. The sample records approximately 17,000 clones, more than 70% being singletons. Each HIV participant was treated in the United States. Trimming removed 1 base from V and 10 bases from J; junction bases left unmatched: 11. The CDR3 spans 18 residues. From germline, CDR1 is KGHSH and CDR2 LQKENI. This chain connects TRBV18 to TRBJ1-6; 12 bases fit TRBD1. This TCR was sampled from a man aged 18 to 35 with HIV. Here the sequenced sample was unsorted PBMCs, taken 0.1 years before starting antiretroviral therapy. CDR3: CASSPRILGTGGNSPLHF. DNA for the CDR3: TGTGCCAGCTCACCACGGATTCTCGGGACAGGGGGCAACTCACCCCTCCACTTT.